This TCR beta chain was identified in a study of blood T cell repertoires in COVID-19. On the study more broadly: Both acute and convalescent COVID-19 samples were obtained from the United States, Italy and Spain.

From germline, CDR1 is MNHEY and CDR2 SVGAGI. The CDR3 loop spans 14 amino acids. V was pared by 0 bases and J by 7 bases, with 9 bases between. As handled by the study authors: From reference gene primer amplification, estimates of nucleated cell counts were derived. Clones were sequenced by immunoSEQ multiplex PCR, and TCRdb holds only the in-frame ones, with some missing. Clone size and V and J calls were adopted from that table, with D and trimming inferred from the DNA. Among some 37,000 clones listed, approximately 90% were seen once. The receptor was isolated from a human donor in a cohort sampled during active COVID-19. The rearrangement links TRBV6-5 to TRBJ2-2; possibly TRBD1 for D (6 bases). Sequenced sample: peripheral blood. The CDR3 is CASSYSDRLGELFF. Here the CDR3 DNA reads TGTGCCAGCAGTTACTCGGACAGACTCGGGGAGCTGTTTTTT.